Below, one T cell receptor (beta chain) is given with its context. Its antigen remains unknown. Patients aged 2 to 39 years had fewer naive and more memory CD4+ and CD8+ T cells. CD4+ cells were sorted into CD25-high CD127-low regulatory cells and CD25-low CD127-high conventional cells. The PCR used 52 TRBV and 13 TRBJ primers. Some clones are missing from TCRdb's copy, which holds only in-frame ones; the method was immunoSEQ multiplex PCR. The data hold 30,000 to 40,000 clones, with about nine tenths observed a single time. This sample was taken from a study of regulatory T cells. Findings and limits, study-wide: In CD3G-deficient patients, conventional CD4+ T cells were enriched for hydrophobic CDR3 residues at positions 6 and 7. In patients, unique TRB V-J pairs were restricted and V/J usage skewed, especially in Tregs.

Unmatched junction bases numbered 2, after V lost 5 bases and J lost 4 bases. Germline loops: CDR1 SGHAT, CDR2 FQNNGV. The CDR3 covers 12 residues. The sample comprised conventional CD4+ T cells sorted from blood. This sequence joins TRBV11-2 and TRBJ2-7, with 7 nucleotides matching TRBD2. This sequence was found in a person under 35 with CD3G deficiency. The CDR3 region is CASSGGGYEQYF. Written as DNA, the CDR3 is TGTGCCAGCAGCGGCGGGGGTTACGAGCAGTACTTC.